The entry below gives a single T cell receptor (beta chain) sequence along with its context. Antigen unknown. The data were produced by immunoSEQ multiplex PCR, yet TCRdb's version contains in-frame clones alone and is incomplete. The table has 60,000 to 90,000 clones, 65% to 85% seen once. This entry comes from a study of OX40 agonist ivuxolimab in advanced cancers. As for the study in general: Patient treatment consisted of intravenous ivuxolimab administration every 2 weeks at 0.01 to 10 mg/kg. Treatment received earlier with anti-PD-1, anti-PD-L1 or anti-CTLA-4 agents was allowed, and approximately 44% had some. Study-wide results and limits: The work left the antigen specificity of expanded peripheral T cells undetermined.

Source: CD4+ or CD8+ T cells sorted from blood, taken in a trial of the OX40 agonist ivuxolimab. The sequence was obtained from an adult with an advanced solid tumor such as melanoma, head and neck, liver or kidney cancer.

CDR3 residues: CASAAGYEQYF. The CDR3 nucleotides are TGCGCCAGCGCCGCCGGGTACGAGCAGTACTTC. V gene TRBV5-1 combines with J gene TRBJ2-7; the D is unclear. Germline V CDR1 and CDR2: SGHRS, YFSETQ. Trimming pared 7 bases from V and 4 bases from J, leaving 9 bases between. The CDR3 contains 11 residues.